A selection of T cell receptor beta chains follows, all from one sample in a study of OX40 agonist ivuxolimab in advanced cancers. Libraries were prepared by immunoSEQ multiplex PCR; TCRdb keeps only in-frame clonotypes and omits some of them. This table has about 45,000 clones, approximately 90% appearing once. This specimen consisted of CD4+ or CD8+ T cells sorted from blood, obtained in a trial of the OX40 agonist ivuxolimab. The source is an adult with an advanced solid tumor such as melanoma, head and neck, liver or kidney cancer. CDR3s include the opening cysteine and the closing phenylalanine or tryptophan. D genes are given only for firm matches. The size field is filled for only some rows; it gives once, few, many or a size class.

v_call	d_call	clone_size	j_call	cdr3_nt	cdr3_aa
TRBV13	NA	NA	TRBJ2-5	TGTGCCAGCAGCCGCGGGCAAGAAGGGCGGGAGACCCAGTACTTC	CASSRGQEGRETQYF
TRBV27	NA	NA	TRBJ1-1	TGTGCCAGCAGGGAGGACACGAACACTGAAGCTTTCTTT	CASREDTNTEAFF
TRBV28	TRBD1	NA	TRBJ2-5	TGTGCCAGCAGTTTATCGACAGGGGATGTGGAGACCCAGTACTTC	CASSLSTGDVETQYF
TRBV6-5	TRBD2	NA	TRBJ2-1	TGTGCCATATCTAGCGGAACCTCCTACAATGAGCAGTTCTTC	CAISSGTSYNEQFF
TRBV27	TRBD2	once	TRBJ2-7	TGTGCCAGCAGTTCCGGACTAGTCTCAACCTTC	CASSSGLVSTF
TRBV11-2	TRBD2	NA	TRBJ2-2	TGTGCCAGCAGCGCATGGGGACTAGAGAACACCGGGGAGCTGTTTTTT	CASSAWGLENTGELFF
TRBV6-5	NA	NA	TRBJ1-3	TGTGCCAGCAGTTACTTGTCCTCTGGAAACACCATATATTTT	CASSYLSSGNTIYF
TRBV9	TRBD2	NA	TRBJ2-1	TGTGCCAGCAGCCCGGGGGGGAATATCTACAATGAGCAGTTCTTC	CASSPGGNIYNEQFF
TRBV28	NA	NA	TRBJ1-6	TGTGCCAGCAGTTTATTGCCACCCTCCTATAATTCACCCCTCCACTTT	CASSLLPPSYNSPLHF
TRBV5-1	NA	NA	TRBJ2-1	TGCGCCAGCAGCCTCGGCTGGGGAAGCCGCGCATATCAGGAGCAGTTCTTC	CASSLGWGSRAYQEQFF
TRBV1	NA	NA	TRBJ1-5	TGCACCAGCAGCCAAGGGGACAGGGGCGGTCAGCCCCAGCATTTT	CTSSQGDRGGQPQHF
TRBV29-1	NA	few	TRBJ2-1	TGCAGCGTTGAAGATCAGGGTGGCGAGCAGTTCTTC	CSVEDQGGEQFF
TRBV28	NA	NA	TRBJ2-3	TGTGCCAGCAGTCCAAACACAGATACGCAGTATTTT	CASSPNTDTQYF
TRBV4-2	NA	NA	TRBJ2-2	TGTGCCAGCAGCCAAGACCGGGGGAGCACCGGGGAGCTGTTTTTT	CASSQDRGSTGELFF
TRBV28	NA	NA	TRBJ1-3	TGTGCCAGCAGTTACACAGGAAACACCATATATTTT	CASSYTGNTIYF
TRBV5-1	NA	once	TRBJ2-7	TGCGCCAGCAGCTTGGAACCAAACGCCTACGAGCAGTACTTC	CASSLEPNAYEQYF
TRBV19	NA	once	TRBJ1-5	TGTGCCAGTGGAAACCAGGGGTTGAATCAGCCCCAGCATTTT	CASGNQGLNQPQHF
TRBV28	NA	NA	TRBJ2-5	TGTGCCAGCAGTTTATGGCAGCTAGAGACCCAGTACTTC	CASSLWQLETQYF
TRBV13	NA	once	TRBJ2-7	TGTGCCAGCAGCTTAGGCCTGGGTTACGAGCAGTACTTC	CASSLGLGYEQYF
TRBV5-4	TRBD1	NA	TRBJ1-2	TGTGCCAGCAGCTTGAGACAGGGACCAGACTATGGCTACACCTTC	CASSLRQGPDYGYTF
TRBV28	TRBD1	NA	TRBJ1-1	TGTGCCAGCAGTTTAAAGAGTGACAGGGACACTGAAGCTTTCTTT	CASSLKSDRDTEAFF
TRBV5-6	NA	once	TRBJ2-3	TGTGCCAGCAGCTTGGAACTAGCTGGAGATACGCAGTATTTT	CASSLELAGDTQYF
TRBV10-3	NA	NA	TRBJ2-1	TGTGCCATCAGTGACCGGGACAAGGTCTCCTACAATGAGCAGTTCTTC	CAISDRDKVSYNEQFF
TRBV28	TRBD1	few	TRBJ1-4	TGTGCCAGCAGTAGCGACAGGGGGTTGGAAAAACTGTTTTTT	CASSSDRGLEKLFF
TRBV9	NA	NA	TRBJ2-3	TGTGCCAGCAGCGTAGGAGGGGAGGCTAGCACAGATACGCAGTATTTT	CASSVGGEASTDTQYF
TRBV5-6	NA	NA	TRBJ2-1	TGTGCCAGCAGTATGAGTCTAGCAAGCAATGAGCAGTTCTTC	CASSMSLASNEQFF
TRBV9	TRBD2	once	TRBJ2-1	TGTGCCAGCAGCCCTCGGGAGGGACTCCCTTACAATGAGCAGTTCTTC	CASSPREGLPYNEQFF
TRBV12-2	NA	NA	TRBJ1-1	TGTGCAGGTCGCTTTCCTCGCGGCGGGGAAGCTTTCTTT	CAGRFPRGGEAFF
TRBV28	TRBD2	NA	TRBJ2-4	TGTGCCAGCAGTTTAGCTAGCGGGAGGGCCCTAGCCAAAAACATTCAGTACTTC	CASSLASGRALAKNIQYF
TRBV5-6	NA	NA	TRBJ1-2	TGTGCCAGCAGCTTAGCCGGACACCTCGTATATGGCTACACCTTC	CASSLAGHLVYGYTF
TRBV4-2	TRBD1	NA	TRBJ2-2	TGTGCCAGCAGCCTAATACAGGGGGGCACGAACACCGGGGAGCTGTTTTTT	CASSLIQGGTNTGELFF
TRBV27	NA	NA	TRBJ1-1	TGTGCCAGCAGTTTTAGTGGCACTGAAGCTTTCTTT	CASSFSGTEAFF
TRBV18	NA	NA	TRBJ2-3	TGTGCCAGCTCACCAGCGGTGACAGATACGCAGTATTTT	CASSPAVTDTQYF
TRBV27	TRBD2	NA	TRBJ2-7	TGTGCCAGCAGTCCATACGCGGGAGGTTACGAGCAGTACTTC	CASSPYAGGYEQYF
TRBV10-3	NA	NA	TRBJ2-1	TGTGCCATCAGTGAGCCTCCGACCGGGACCTCCTACAATGAGCAGTTCTTC	CAISEPPTGTSYNEQFF
TRBV28	NA	NA	TRBJ2-5	TGTGCCAGCAGTTCAGTCTTGGGCCAAGAGACCCAGTACTTC	CASSSVLGQETQYF
TRBV5-1	NA	NA	TRBJ2-2	TGCGCCAGCAGCCCCCAGGACCTTGGCGGGGAGCTGTTTTTT	CASSPQDLGGELFF
TRBV27	NA	NA	TRBJ1-2	TGTGCCAGCAGTTCGGCCTCTAACTATGGCTACACCTTC	CASSSASNYGYTF
TRBV5-6	TRBD1	NA	TRBJ1-6	TGTGCCAGCAGATTGGACAGGGTTGGTTCACCCCTCCACTTT	CASRLDRVGSPLHF
TRBV6-6	NA	NA	TRBJ1-1	TGTGCCAGCAGTTACGGTTTGGGGAGGAACACTGAAGCTTTCTTT	CASSYGLGRNTEAFF